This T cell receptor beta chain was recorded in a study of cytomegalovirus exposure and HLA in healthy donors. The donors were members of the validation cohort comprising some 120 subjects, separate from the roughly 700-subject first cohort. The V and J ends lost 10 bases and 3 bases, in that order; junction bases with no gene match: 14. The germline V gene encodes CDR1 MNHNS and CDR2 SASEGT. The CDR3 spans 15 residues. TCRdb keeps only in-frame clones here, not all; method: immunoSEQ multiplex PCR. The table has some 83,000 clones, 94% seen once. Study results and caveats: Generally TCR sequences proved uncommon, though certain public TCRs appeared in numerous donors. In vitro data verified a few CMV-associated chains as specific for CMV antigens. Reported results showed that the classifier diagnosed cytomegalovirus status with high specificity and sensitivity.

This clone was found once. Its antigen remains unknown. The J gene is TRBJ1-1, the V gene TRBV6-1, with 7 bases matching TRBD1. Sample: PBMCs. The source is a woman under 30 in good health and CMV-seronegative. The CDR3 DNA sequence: TGTGCCACCGTACAGGGGCCCCGACGAGACACTGAAGCTTTCTTT. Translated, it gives CATVQGPRRDTEAFF.